This T cell receptor beta chain is drawn from a study of radiation and T cells in renal cell carcinoma. In the study overall: Nephrectomy followed 15 Gy stereotactic body radiation by 4 weeks. The study, taken as a whole, reports: Top tumor clonotypes rose in blood 2 weeks post-radiation, then contracted.

Time point: baseline pretreatment blood. Treatment noted: 15 Gy SBRT to primary tumor, nephrectomy 4 weeks later. Trimming removed 3 bases from V and 1 base from J, with 4 bases in between. This CDR3 contains 11 residues. Germline CDR1 DFQATT, CDR2 SNEGSKA (reference sequence). The data were produced by immunoSEQ multiplex PCR, yet TCRdb's version contains in-frame clones alone and is incomplete. The repertoire holds about 91,000 clones, with 82% as singletons. This clone was counted a single time. The antigen remains undetermined. The chain uses TRBV20-1 and TRBJ2-7; D remains unclear. The sample here was blood, taken from a patient whose treatment included radiotherapy and nephrectomy. The sequence derives from a man in his 60s with renal cell carcinoma. The CDR3 is CSASRSYEQYF. CDR3 nucleotides: TGCAGTGCTAGTAGGTCCTACGAGCAGTACTTC.